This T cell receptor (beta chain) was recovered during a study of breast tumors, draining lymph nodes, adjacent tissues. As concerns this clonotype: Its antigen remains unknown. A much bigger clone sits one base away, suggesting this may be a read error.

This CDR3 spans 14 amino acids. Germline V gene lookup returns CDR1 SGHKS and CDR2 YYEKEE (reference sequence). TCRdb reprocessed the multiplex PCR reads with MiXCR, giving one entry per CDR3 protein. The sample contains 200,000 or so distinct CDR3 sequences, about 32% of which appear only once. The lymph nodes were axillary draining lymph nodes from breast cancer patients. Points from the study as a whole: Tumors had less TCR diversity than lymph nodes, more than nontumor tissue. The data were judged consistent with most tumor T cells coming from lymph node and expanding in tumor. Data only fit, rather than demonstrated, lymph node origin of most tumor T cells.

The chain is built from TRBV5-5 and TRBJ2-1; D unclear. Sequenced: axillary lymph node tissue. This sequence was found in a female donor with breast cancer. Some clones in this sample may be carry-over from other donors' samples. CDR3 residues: CASSFSKSYNEQLF. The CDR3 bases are TGTGCCAGCAGCTTTAGCAAGTCCTACAATGAGCAGCTCTTC.